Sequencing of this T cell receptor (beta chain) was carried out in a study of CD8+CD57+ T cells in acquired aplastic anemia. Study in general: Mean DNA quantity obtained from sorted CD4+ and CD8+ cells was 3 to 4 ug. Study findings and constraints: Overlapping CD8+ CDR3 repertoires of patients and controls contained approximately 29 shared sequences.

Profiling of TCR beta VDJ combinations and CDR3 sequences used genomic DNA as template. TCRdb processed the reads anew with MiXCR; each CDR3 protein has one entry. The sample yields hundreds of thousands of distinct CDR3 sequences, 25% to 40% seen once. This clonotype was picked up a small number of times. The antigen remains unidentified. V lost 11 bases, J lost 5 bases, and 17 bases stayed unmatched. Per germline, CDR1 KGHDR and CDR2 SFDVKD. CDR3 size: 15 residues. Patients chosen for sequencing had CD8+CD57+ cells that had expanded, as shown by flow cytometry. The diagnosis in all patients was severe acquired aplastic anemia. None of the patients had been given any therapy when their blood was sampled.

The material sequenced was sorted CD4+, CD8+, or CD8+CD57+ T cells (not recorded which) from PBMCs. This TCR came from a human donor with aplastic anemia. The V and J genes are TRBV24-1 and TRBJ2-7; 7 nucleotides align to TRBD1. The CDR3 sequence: CASSQDDRVSHEQYF. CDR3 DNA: TGTGCCAGCAGCCAAGATGACAGGGTATCCCACGAGCAGTACTTC.